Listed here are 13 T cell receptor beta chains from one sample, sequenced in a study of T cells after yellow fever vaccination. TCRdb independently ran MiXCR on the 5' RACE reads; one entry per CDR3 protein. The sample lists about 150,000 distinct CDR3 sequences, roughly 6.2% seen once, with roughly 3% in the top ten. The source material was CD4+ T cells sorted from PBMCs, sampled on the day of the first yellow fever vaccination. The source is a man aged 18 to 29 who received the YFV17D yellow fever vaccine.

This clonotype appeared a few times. CDR3 nucleotides: TGTGCCAGCAGTTACGATCGCGCCCCTCTCGTGGGTACGCAGTATTTT. It translates to CASSYDRAPLVGTQYF. The chain has TRBV6-2 or TRBV6-3 and TRBJ2-3, with unresolved D. Germline V gene data show CDR1 as MNHEY and CDR2 as SVGEGT. There are 16 residues in the CDR3. Trimming left V 2 bases short and J 8 bases short, with 20 bases between.

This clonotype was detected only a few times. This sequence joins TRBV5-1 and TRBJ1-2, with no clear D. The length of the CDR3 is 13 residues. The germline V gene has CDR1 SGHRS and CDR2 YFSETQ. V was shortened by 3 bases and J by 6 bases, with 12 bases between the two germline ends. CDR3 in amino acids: CASSSMDGDGYTF. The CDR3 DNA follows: TGCGCCAGCAGCTCAATGGACGGTGATGGCTACACCTTC.

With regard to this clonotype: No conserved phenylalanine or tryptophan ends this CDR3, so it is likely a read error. The CDR3 here is CASSKGQGSYEQYI. CDR3 nucleotides: TGTGCCAGCAGTAAGGGACAGGGCTCCTACGAGCAGTACATC. The rearrangement links TRBV28 to TRBJ2-7; the match to TRBD1 covers 9 bases. This CDR3 spans 14 amino acids. V dropped 5 bases and J dropped 0; count of bases not matched to a gene: 2. From germline, CDR1 is MDHEN and CDR2 SYDVKM.

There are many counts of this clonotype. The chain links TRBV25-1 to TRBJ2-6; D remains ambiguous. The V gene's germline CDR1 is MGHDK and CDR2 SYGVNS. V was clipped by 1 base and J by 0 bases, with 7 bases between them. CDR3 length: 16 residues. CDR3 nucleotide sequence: TGTGCCAGCAGTGAATCCGGTTCCTCTGGGGCCAACGTCCTGACTTTC. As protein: CASSESGSSGANVLTF.

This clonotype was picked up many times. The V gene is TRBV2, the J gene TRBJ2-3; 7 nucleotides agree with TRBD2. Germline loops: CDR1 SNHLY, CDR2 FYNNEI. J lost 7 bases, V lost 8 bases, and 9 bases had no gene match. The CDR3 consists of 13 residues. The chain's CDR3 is CASGIETSHTQYF. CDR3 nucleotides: TGTGCCAGCGGGATTGAGACTAGCCATACGCAGTATTTT.

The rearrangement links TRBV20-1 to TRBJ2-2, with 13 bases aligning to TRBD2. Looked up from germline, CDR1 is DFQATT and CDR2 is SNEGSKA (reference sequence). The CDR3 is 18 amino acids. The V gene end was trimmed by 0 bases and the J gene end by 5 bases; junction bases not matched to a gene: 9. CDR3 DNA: TGCAGTGCTAGAGACCAACTAGCGGGGGGGCCTTTAACCGGGGAGCTGTTTTTT. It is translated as CSARDQLAGGPLTGELFF.

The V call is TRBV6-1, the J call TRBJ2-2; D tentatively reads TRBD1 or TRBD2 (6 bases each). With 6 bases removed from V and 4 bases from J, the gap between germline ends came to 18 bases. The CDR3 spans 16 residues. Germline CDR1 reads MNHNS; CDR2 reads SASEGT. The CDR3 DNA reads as TGTGCCAGCAGGCGCCGTGGGGGGCTGTCCACCGGGGAGCTGTTTTTT. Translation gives CASRRRGGLSTGELFF.

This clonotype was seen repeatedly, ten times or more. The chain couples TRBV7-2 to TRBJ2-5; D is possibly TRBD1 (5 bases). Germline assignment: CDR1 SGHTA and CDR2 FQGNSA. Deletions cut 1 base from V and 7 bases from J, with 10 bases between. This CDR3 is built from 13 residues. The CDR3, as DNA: TGTGCCAGCAGCTTAGTATGGGGCTCGACCCAGTACTTC. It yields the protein CASSLVWGSTQYF.

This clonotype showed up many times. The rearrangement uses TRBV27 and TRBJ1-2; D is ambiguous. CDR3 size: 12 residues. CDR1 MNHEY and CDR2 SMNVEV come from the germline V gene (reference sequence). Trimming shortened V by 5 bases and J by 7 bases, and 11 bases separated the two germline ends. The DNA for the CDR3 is TGTGCCAGCAGTAAGGGTGGTGGTGGCTACACCTTC. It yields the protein CASSKGGGGYTF.

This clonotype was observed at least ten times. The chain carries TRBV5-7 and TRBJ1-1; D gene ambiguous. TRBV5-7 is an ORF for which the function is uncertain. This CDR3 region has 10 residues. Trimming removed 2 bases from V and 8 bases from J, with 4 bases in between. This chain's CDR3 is CASSLKEAFF. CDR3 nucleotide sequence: TGTGCCAGCAGCTTAAAGGAAGCTTTCTTT.

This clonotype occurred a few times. The CDR3 sequence is CASSEFDSLYEQYF. The DNA of the CDR3 is TGCGCCAGCAGCGAGTTCGACAGTTTGTACGAGCAGTACTTC. V gene TRBV5-1 combines with J gene TRBJ2-7; tentatively, D is TRBD1 (5 bases). V lost 4 bases and J lost 4, with 15 bases in between. The CDR3 extends over 14 amino acids. CDR1 SGHRS and CDR2 YFSETQ come from the germline V gene.

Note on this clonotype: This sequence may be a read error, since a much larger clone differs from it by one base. The CDR3 sequence: CASSPPGQGLAFF. The CDR3 DNA is TGTGCCAGCAGCCCGCCCGGACAAGGCCTAGCTTTCTTT. This chain links TRBV3-1 with TRBJ1-1, with TRBD1 as a possible D gene (5 bases). The germline V and J ends were trimmed by 4 bases and 10 bases, with 16 bases remaining between them. The CDR3 is made up of 13 amino acids. Germline V gives CDR1 LGHDT, CDR2 YNNKEL (reference sequence).

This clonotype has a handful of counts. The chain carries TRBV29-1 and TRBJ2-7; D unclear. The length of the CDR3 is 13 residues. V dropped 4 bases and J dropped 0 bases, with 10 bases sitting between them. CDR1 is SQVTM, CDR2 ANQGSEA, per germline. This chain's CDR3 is CSVAPRASYEQYF. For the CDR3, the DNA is TGCAGCGTTGCTCCCCGAGCCTCCTACGAGCAGTACTTC.